These 2 T cell receptor beta chains share one sample of origin, sequenced in a study of cytomegalovirus exposure and HLA in healthy donors (TCRdb year 2017). The library was obtained by the immunoSEQ multiplex PCR assay. For the multiplex PCR, a mixture combining 60 forward primers for TCR Vbeta segments and 13 reverse primers for TCR Jbeta segments was used. The table comes from immuneACCESS by way of TCRdb, which keeps in-frame sequences with V and J called. Part of the clones is missing from these tables; in studies checked, under half for an unresolved V gene and the rest for unknown reasons. Present in this sample are 150,000 to 200,000 clones, 70% to 85% of which were seen just once. The top ten clones comprise approximately 1.5% of the sample. The sample was PBMCs. The source of these receptors is a man younger than 30 in good health and CMV-seronegative.

The table lists this clone with a few counts. The V and J genes are TRBV9 and TRBJ2-3; 8 bases are shared with TRBD1. The CDR3 contains 15 residues. V shed 1 base, J shed 4 bases, and the junction held 5 bases outside the gene matches. Germline CDR1 SGDLS, CDR2 YYNGEE. The CDR3 sequence: CASSVRTGYADTQYF. The DNA of the CDR3 is TGTGCCAGCAGCGTACGGACAGGGTACGCAGATACGCAGTATTTT.

The V call is TRBV7-9, the J call TRBJ1-4; 8 bases fit TRBD1. The germline V gene encodes CDR1 SEHNR and CDR2 FQNEAQ (reference sequence). Trimming removed 5 bases from V and 5 bases from J; junction bases left unmatched: 4. This CDR3 has 14 amino acids. The CDR3 protein is CASSPQGANEKLFF. CDR3 nucleotides: TGTGCCAGCAGCCCCCAGGGGGCCAATGAAAAACTGTTTTTT.